This T cell receptor beta chain was recovered during a study of T cell responses to AZD1222 COVID-19 vaccine (TCRdb year 2021). Background on the whole study: AZD1222 recipients with second doses at about 4 weeks or about 12 weeks were pooled, because spike-specific TCR depth and breadth did not differ between schedules. Enrollment into the trials was organized by age into subgroups of 18-55, 56-69 and 70-plus years, and those subgroups contained roughly 150, 30 and 60 TCR-sequenced participants, respectively. A total of 230 or so trial participants underwent TCR sequencing, of whom 200 to 220 received two doses of AZD1222 and some 25 received two doses of the MenACWY control vaccine.

About this clone itself: This clone's antigen is unknown. Base qualities are not provided; no much larger clone lies one nucleotide away.

The paper as a whole reports these results and caveats: The vaccine-associated CD4 TCRs covered the entire spike protein, and the dominant responses fell in regions 160-218 and 743-854. After two AZD1222 doses, spike-specific TCR breadth and depth were significantly higher than at day 0 and than in MenACWY recipients. Conclusions about previously exposed vaccinees were limited because only a handful of AZD1222 recipients were SARS-CoV-2 seropositive at baseline. Participants were mostly white British, with more females than males. The authors suggested clonal diversity may have been underestimated. Nearly half of unique spike-specific TCRs reportedly recognized epitopes outside regions mutated in the B.1.351 and B.1.1.7 variants. In the small 56-69-year group, the increase in depth fell short of significance, most likely because of low power. Because no samples from the day 14 peak response were available, repertoires could be characterized only after the peak T cell response.

Looking up the germline V gene yields CDR1 SGHNT and CDR2 YENEEA. At the junction V is shortened by 5 bases and J by 12 bases; bases outside the gene matches: 9. From cysteine to phenylalanine, the CDR3 is 14 amino acids long. The read is trimmed to its CDR3 DNA, 42 bases read in frame from base 1. The CDR3 regions of human TCRbeta chains were analyzed by immunosequencing. In the paper's pipeline: TCRs in the repertoires were compared against a reference library of SARS-CoV-2-specific TCRs that had been generated with the MIRA antigen-specificity platform. Breadth was defined as the fraction of unique TCRs that were SARS-CoV-2-associated. Depth was defined as the fraction of total T cells that were SARS-CoV-2-associated. Each spike-specific TCR was assigned to its reactive spike region and to a CD4 or CD8 class using the MIRA data. Log10-transformed breadth and depth values were compared by one-way ANOVA with Sidak's multiple comparisons tests. The immuneACCESS repertoire file appears here via TCRdb, limited to in-frame rearrangements. These files lack a portion of the clones; in checked studies, under half of the deficit traces to unresolved V genes, and the cause of the others is not known. V and J calls and clone size are those listed in that table; D and trimming were worked out from the DNA. A total of 130,000 to 150,000 clones appear in this sample, roughly 90% of them only once. The leading ten clones occupy 1.4% of the sample.

Interpreted using the paper, the time point label stands for: baseline before first vaccination. The vaccinee samples were drawn from two UK trials, COV001 and COV002, one of which was a single-blind randomized controlled phase 2/3 trial testing AZD1222 (ChAdOx1 nCoV-19) in healthy adults. Trial participant PBMC samples were collected at day 0 and day 28 after the second dose for TCRbeta chain sequencing. This clonotype was obtained from an adult in good health. The chain employs TRBV11-3 and TRBJ1-6, with 8 junctional bases fitting TRBD1. The starting material was peripheral blood, obtained on day 0 of AZD1222 vaccination. The sequenced DNA: TGTGCCAGCAGCCCCCCGACAGGGGCGGGACCCCTCCACTTT. The encoded protein is CASSPPTGAGPLHF.